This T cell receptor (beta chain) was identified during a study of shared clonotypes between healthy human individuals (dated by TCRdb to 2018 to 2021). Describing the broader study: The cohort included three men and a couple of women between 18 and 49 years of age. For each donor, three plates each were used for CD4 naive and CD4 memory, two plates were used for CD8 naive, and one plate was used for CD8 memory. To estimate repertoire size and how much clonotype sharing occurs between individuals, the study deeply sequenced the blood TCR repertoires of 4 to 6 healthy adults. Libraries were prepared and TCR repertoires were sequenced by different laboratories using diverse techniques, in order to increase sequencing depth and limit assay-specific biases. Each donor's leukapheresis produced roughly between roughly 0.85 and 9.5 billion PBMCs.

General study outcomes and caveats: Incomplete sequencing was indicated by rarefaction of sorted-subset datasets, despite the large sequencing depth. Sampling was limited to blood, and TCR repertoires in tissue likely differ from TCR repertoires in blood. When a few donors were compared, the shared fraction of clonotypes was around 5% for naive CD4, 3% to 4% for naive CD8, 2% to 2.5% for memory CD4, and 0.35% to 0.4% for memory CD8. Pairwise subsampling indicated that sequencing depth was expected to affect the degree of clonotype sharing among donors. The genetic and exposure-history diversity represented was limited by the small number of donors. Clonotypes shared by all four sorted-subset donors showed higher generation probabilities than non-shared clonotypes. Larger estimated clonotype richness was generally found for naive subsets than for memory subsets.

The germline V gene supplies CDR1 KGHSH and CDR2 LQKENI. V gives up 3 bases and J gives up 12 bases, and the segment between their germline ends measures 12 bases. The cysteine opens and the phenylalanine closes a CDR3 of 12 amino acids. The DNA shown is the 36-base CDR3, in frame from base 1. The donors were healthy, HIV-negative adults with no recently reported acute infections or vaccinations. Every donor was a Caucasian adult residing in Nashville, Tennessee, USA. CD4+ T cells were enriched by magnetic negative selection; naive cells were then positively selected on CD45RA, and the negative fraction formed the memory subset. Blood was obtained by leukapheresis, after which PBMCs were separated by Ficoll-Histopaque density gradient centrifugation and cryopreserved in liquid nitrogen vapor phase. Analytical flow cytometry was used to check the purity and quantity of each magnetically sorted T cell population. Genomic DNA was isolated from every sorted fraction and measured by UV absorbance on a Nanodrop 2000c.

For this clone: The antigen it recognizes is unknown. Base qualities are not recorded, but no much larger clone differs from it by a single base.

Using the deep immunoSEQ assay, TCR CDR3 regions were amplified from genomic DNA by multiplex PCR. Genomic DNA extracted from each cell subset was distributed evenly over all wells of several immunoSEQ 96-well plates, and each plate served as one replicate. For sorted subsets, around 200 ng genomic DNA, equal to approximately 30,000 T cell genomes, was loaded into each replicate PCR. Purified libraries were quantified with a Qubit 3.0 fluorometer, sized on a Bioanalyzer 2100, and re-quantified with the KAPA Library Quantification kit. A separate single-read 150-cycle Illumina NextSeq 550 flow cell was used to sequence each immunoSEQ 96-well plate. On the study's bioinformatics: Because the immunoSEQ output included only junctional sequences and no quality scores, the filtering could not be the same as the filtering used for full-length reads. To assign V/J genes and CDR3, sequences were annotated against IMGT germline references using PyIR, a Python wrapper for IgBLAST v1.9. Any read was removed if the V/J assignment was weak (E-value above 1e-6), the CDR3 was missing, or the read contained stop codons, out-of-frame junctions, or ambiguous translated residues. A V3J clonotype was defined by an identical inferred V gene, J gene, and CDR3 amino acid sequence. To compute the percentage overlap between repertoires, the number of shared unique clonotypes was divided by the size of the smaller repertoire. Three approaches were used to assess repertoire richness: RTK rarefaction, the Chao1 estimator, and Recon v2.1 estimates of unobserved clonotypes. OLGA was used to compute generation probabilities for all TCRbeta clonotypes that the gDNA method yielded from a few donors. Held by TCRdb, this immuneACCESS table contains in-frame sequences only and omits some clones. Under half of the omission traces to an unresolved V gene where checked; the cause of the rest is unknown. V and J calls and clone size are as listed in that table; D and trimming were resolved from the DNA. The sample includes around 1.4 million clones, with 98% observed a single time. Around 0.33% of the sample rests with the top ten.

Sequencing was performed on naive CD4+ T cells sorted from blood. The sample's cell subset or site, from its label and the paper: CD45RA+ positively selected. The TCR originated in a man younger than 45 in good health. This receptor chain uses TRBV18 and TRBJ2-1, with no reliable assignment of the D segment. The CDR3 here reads CASSPSGRRQFF. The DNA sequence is TGTGCCAGCTCACCCTCAGGACGCCGGCAGTTCTTC.